What follows is one T cell receptor (beta chain) and its context. This specimen belongs to a study of blood T cell repertoires in COVID-19. At the level of the study: In each case, the material was cDNA or gDNA derived from T cells, B-cell-depleted T cells, or PBMCs.

Under the authors' procedure: Amplification with reference gene primers provided the estimates of nucleated cell counts. This table comes from immunoSEQ multiplex PCR, and its TCRdb copy is limited to in-frame clones, with some not included. The D gene and trimming were derived from the DNA, and the V and J assignments and clone size from that table. The data contain some 130,000 clones, about 89% of them singletons. CDR1 is LGHDT, CDR2 YNNKEL, per germline (reference sequence). V shed 1 base and J shed 4 bases, with 13 bases lying between them. This CDR3 comprises 15 residues. Seattle enrolled patients during active infection and tracked them longitudinally.

V gene TRBV3-1 (or the pseudogene TRBV3-2) combines with J gene TRBJ1-2; D gene uncertain. The sample consisted of peripheral blood. This receptor was identified in a man between 60 and 75 years old with COVID-19, enrolled during active disease. The CDR3 sequence is CASSQAGDVVYGYTF. In DNA form, the CDR3 reads TGTGCCAGCAGCCAAGCAGGCGATGTCGTCTATGGCTACACCTTC.